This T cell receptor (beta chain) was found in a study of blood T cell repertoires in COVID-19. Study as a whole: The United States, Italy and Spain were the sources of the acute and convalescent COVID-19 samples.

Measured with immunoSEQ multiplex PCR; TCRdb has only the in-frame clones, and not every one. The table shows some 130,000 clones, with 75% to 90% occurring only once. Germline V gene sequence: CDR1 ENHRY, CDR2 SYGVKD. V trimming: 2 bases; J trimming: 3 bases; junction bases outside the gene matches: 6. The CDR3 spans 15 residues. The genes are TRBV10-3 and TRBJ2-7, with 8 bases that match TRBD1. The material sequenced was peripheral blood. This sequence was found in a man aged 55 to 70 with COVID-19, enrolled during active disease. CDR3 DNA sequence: TGTGCCATCAGTGAGCCCGGGACAGGAGTCTACGAGCAGTACTTC. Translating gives CAISEPGTGVYEQYF.